These T cell receptor beta chains were read from a single sample in a study of T cell responses to AZD1222 COVID-19 vaccine. Libraries were prepared by immunoSEQ multiplex PCR; TCRdb keeps only in-frame clonotypes and omits some of them. The repertoire holds roughly 160,000 clones, about 92% seen once, with under 1.5% in the top ten. Sequenced here: peripheral blood, sampled 28 days after the second AZD1222 dose. Receptor source: an adult who received the AZD1222 COVID-19 vaccine. Both conserved end residues are part of each CDR3. D genes are given only for firm matches. Some rows have no size entry. The others give once, few or many, or a class for an expanded clone.

size	D	V	J	CDR3	DNA
-	-	TRBV6-5	TRBJ1-2	CASLGGSGRGYTF	TGTGCCAGCTTGGGAGGGTCAGGGAGAGGCTACACCTTC
-	-	TRBV7-3	TRBJ2-1	CASSLNPPRGEQFF	TGTGCCAGCAGCTTAAACCCCCCCCGGGGAGAGCAGTTCTTC
-	TRBD1	TRBV2	TRBJ2-5	CASSAIGQGRRETQYF	TGTGCCAGCAGTGCAATAGGACAGGGTCGGCGAGAGACCCAGTACTTC
-	-	TRBV6-2/TRBV6-3	TRBJ2-6	CASSLTGSGANVLTF	TGTGCCAGCAGCCTGACAGGCTCTGGGGCCAACGTCCTGACTTTC
-	-	TRBV5-6	TRBJ2-7	CASSSLGSEQYF	TGTGCCAGCAGCTCACTAGGATCCGAGCAGTACTTC
-	TRBD1	TRBV12-3/TRBV12-4	TRBJ1-5	CASSGDRYQPQHF	TGTGCCAGCAGTGGGGACAGGTATCAGCCCCAGCATTTT
once	-	TRBV18	TRBJ1-1	CANLLGVNTEAFF	TGTGCCAACTTACTGGGCGTTAACACTGAAGCTTTCTTT
-	-	TRBV7-2	TRBJ2-2	CASSSGNFYTGELFF	TGTGCCAGCAGTTCAGGGAATTTTTACACCGGGGAGCTGTTTTTT
-	TRBD1	TRBV28	TRBJ1-5	CASSDLPGTADQPQHF	TGTGCCAGCAGTGATCTCCCCGGGACAGCCGATCAGCCCCAGCATTTT
once	-	TRBV4-1	TRBJ1-1	CASSHRVLGGAEAFF	TGCGCCAGCAGCCACAGGGTCTTGGGGGGCGCTGAAGCTTTCTTT
few	-	TRBV7-7	TRBJ1-3	CASSLAGPEGSGNTIYF	TGTGCTAGCAGCTTAGCTGGACCGGAGGGGTCTGGAAACACCATATATTTT
-	-	TRBV6-1	TRBJ1-6	CASSDIQGYSPLHF	TGTGCCAGCAGTGACATACAGGGATATTCACCCCTCCACTTT
-	-	TRBV10-3	TRBJ2-3	CAISESSRGRVSADTQYF	TGTGCCATCAGTGAGTCGTCTCGAGGCAGGGTGTCCGCAGATACGCAGTATTTT
-	TRBD2	TRBV18	TRBJ2-7	CASSPPASGSYEQYF	TGTGCCAGCTCACCACCGGCCAGCGGGAGTTACGAGCAGTACTTC
once	-	TRBV7-9	TRBJ2-7	CASSLAGSYEQYF	TGTGCCAGCAGCTTAGCAGGATCCTACGAGCAGTACTTC
-	-	TRBV7-9	TRBJ2-2	CASSFVFGELFF	TGTGCCAGCAGCTTTGTGTTCGGGGAGCTGTTTTTT
-	-	TRBV6-1	TRBJ1-1	CASSEGTLPEAFF	TGTGCCAGCAGTGAAGGGACGCTCCCTGAAGCTTTCTTT
-	TRBD2	TRBV9	TRBJ2-1	CASSVGPWLAGGRDEQFF	TGTGCCAGCAGCGTAGGCCCTTGGCTAGCGGGGGGCAGGGATGAGCAGTTCTTC
-	TRBD2	TRBV5-1	TRBJ2-1	CASRPGTSDYNEQFF	TGCGCCAGCAGGCCCGGGACTAGCGACTACAATGAGCAGTTCTTC
-	-	TRBV20-1	TRBJ2-2	CSLRGSGELFF	TGCAGTCTTCGGGGGTCCGGGGAGCTGTTTTTT
-	-	TRBV6-5	TRBJ1-1	CASSRLGAEAFF	TGTGCCAGCAGCCGACTAGGGGCTGAAGCTTTCTTT
once	-	TRBV7-9	TRBJ1-1	CASSRAGGTTEAFF	TGTGCCAGCAGCCGAGCGGGAGGGACCACTGAAGCTTTCTTT
-	TRBD1	TRBV10-3	TRBJ1-5	CAISKDRVGNQPQHF	TGTGCCATCAGCAAAGACAGGGTGGGCAATCAGCCCCAGCATTTT
-	-	TRBV19	TRBJ1-6	CASRGLYNSPLHF	TGTGCCAGTCGGGGACTCTATAATTCACCCCTCCACTTT
-	-	TRBV3-1/TRBV3-2	TRBJ1-6	CASRAVAGSYNSPLHF	TGTGCCAGCAGGGCCGTGGCGGGCTCCTATAATTCACCCCTCCACTTT
-	-	TRBV5-4	TRBJ2-1	CASSLPRVINEQFF	TGTGCCAGCAGCCTACCCCGAGTGATCAATGAGCAGTTCTTC
many	TRBD1	TRBV28	TRBJ1-1	CASTPRYYRKGAMNTEAFF	TGTGCCAGCACCCCTCGGTACTATCGAAAGGGGGCTATGAACACTGAAGCTTTCTTT
-	-	TRBV7-9	TRBJ2-5	CAWSTETQYF	TGTGCCTGGTCGACAGAGACCCAGTACTTC
once	TRBD1	TRBV7-2	TRBJ2-7	CASSLEGQGPPYEQYF	TGTGCCAGCAGCTTAGAGGGACAGGGGCCGCCCTACGAGCAGTACTTC
-	-	TRBV11-1	TRBJ1-1	CASSLGTANTEAFF	TGTGCCAGCAGCTTAGGGACAGCCAACACTGAAGCTTTCTTT
-	-	TRBV2	TRBJ2-2	CASGEQGTGELFF	TGTGCCAGCGGAGAACAGGGAACCGGGGAGCTGTTTTTT
-	-	TRBV7-9	TRBJ1-1	CASSHVLTEAFF	TGTGCCAGCAGCCACGTATTGACTGAAGCTTTCTTT
few	-	TRBV19	TRBJ1-2	CASFTPLYGYTF	TGTGCCAGTTTCACTCCTCTCTATGGCTACACCTTC
-	-	TRBV5-4	TRBJ1-1	CASSLVEEGTEAFF	TGTGCCAGCAGCTTGGTGGAAGAGGGTACTGAAGCTTTCTTT
-	-	TRBV25-1	TRBJ1-2	CASRRDRSLYYGYTF	TGTGCCAGCAGGAGAGACAGGAGTCTCTACTATGGCTACACCTTC
-	-	TRBV6-5	TRBJ2-7	CASTSTQSSYEQYF	TGTGCCAGCACCTCGACACAAAGCTCCTACGAGCAGTACTTC
-	-	TRBV3-1/TRBV3-2	TRBJ1-4	CASSQVVAVGLQKRLFF	TGTGCCAGCAGCCAAGTGGTCGCGGTTGGGTTACAAAAAAGGCTGTTTTTT
-	TRBD1	TRBV7-9	TRBJ1-3	CASHTAGGDGNTIYF	TGTGCCAGCCATACGGCAGGGGGCGACGGAAACACCATATATTTT
-	-	TRBV28	TRBJ2-3	CASSPGGRGITDTQYF	TGTGCCAGCAGTCCCGGGGGGCGGGGGATCACAGATACGCAGTATTTT
-	-	TRBV2	TRBJ1-1	CASSAGRGTEAFF	TGTGCCAGCAGTGCGGGGAGAGGGACTGAAGCTTTCTTT
few	-	TRBV15	TRBJ1-1	CATSRDWAGTPKGNTEAFF	TGTGCCACCAGCAGAGATTGGGCAGGCACCCCCAAAGGGAACACTGAAGCTTTCTTT
-	TRBD2	TRBV7-2	TRBJ2-7	CASGRETSYEQYF	TGTGCCAGCGGGCGGGAGACCTCCTACGAGCAGTACTTC
-	TRBD1	TRBV28	TRBJ2-7	CASSSPPDRDEQYF	TGTGCCAGCAGTTCCCCCCCGGACAGGGACGAGCAGTACTTC
-	TRBD1	TRBV7-6	TRBJ1-3	CASSSDRPSSGNTIYF	TGTGCCAGCAGCTCGGACAGGCCAAGCTCTGGAAACACCATATATTTT
-	-	TRBV3-1/TRBV3-2	TRBJ1-2	CASSQQAPYGYTF	TGTGCCAGCAGCCAACAGGCTCCCTATGGCTACACCTTC
once	-	TRBV20-1	TRBJ2-7	CSARRYYEQYF	TGCAGTGCTAGGAGATACTACGAGCAGTACTTC
-	-	TRBV11-2	TRBJ2-7	CASLLGHPGYEQYF	TGTGCCAGCCTCCTCGGGCACCCAGGTTACGAGCAGTACTTC
-	-	TRBV4-2	TRBJ2-7	CASSQYRAQAFGEQYF	TGTGCCAGCAGCCAGTACCGGGCCCAGGCTTTTGGCGAGCAGTACTTC
-	-	TRBV2	TRBJ1-1	CASRGTPRGNTEAFF	TGTGCCAGCAGGGGGACTCCCCGAGGGAACACTGAAGCTTTCTTT
-	-	TRBV7-2	TRBJ1-1	CASSPQPGTEAFF	TGTGCCAGCAGCCCCCAGCCGGGGACTGAAGCTTTCTTT
-	-	TRBV28	TRBJ1-5	CASSFRGAPQPQHF	TGTGCCAGCAGTTTTCGGGGGGCGCCTCAGCCCCAGCATTTT
-	-	TRBV11-1	TRBJ2-4	CASSLAPSGWDIQYF	TGTGCCAGCAGCTTAGCACCCTCAGGGTGGGACATTCAGTACTTC
-	TRBD1	TRBV3-1/TRBV3-2	TRBJ2-7	CASSQGRRQGPYEQYF	TGTGCCAGCAGCCAAGGGAGGAGACAGGGGCCCTACGAGCAGTACTTC